This T cell receptor beta chain was sequenced for a study of beta chain features in type 1 diabetes. Turning to the study itself: All samples combined gave about 100 million sorted cells for examination. Findings of the study overall: HLA effects on TCRB rearrangement stayed unresolved here. Shorter TCRB CDR3s, moderately but significantly so, were found in Type 1 diabetes patients in all four CD4+ subsets.

The sequenced template was cDNA made from the entire isolated RNA. Profiled with immunoSEQ multiplex PCR; TCRdb holds only in-frame clones, not every one. The repertoire has about 39,000 clones, approximately 50% of them found once; the top ten carry 0.72%. This clone has just one count. Its antigen is not known. CDR1 is SGHDN and CDR2 is FVKESK in the germline V gene. The CDR3 has 15 amino acids. The trim removed 4 bases at V and 3 bases at J, leaving 7 bases unmatched. The sequenced sample consisted of central memory CD4+ T cells from blood. The chain links TRBV14 to TRBJ1-2, with TRBD1 identical over 8 bases. This sequence originates from a woman under 30 in good health. The CDR3 reads CASSPTRTGYYGYTF. The CDR3 DNA reads TGTGCCAGCAGCCCGACTCGGACAGGGTACTATGGCTACACCTTC.